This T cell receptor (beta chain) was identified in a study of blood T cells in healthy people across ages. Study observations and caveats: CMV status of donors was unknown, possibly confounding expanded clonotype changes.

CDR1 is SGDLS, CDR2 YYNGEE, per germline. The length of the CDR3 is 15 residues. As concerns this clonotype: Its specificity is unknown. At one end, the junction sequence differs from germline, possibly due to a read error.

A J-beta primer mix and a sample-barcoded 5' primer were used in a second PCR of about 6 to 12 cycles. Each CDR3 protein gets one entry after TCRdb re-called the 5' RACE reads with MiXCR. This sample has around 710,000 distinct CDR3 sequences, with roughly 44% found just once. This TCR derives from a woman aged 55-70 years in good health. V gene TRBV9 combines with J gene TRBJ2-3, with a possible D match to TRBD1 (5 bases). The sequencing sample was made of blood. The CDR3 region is CASSGGPNPTGTQYF. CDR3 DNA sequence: TGTGCCAGCAGCGGAGGACCGAACCCCACAGGTACGCAGTATTTT.